Listed below are T cell receptor beta chains from one sample, sequenced in a study of cytomegalovirus exposure and HLA in healthy donors. Sequenced by immunoSEQ multiplex PCR; TCRdb stores in-frame clones only, minus some. Here the sample spans nearly 200,000 clones, about 87% being singletons. Sequencing was done on a sample of PBMCs. These receptors originate from a man aged 30-40 years in good health and CMV-seronegative. Both conserved end residues are part of each CDR3.

TRBV2	TRBJ2-1	CASSELREQFF
TRBV28	TRBJ2-7	CASSREALSSYEQYF
TRBV6-6	TRBJ1-2	CASKSGQNYGYTF
TRBV5-4	TRBJ2-1	CASSRLASGSSYNEQFF
TRBV4-1	TRBJ1-3	CASSQVGTGVNTIYF
TRBV7-9	TRBJ2-5	CASSPRQGAAQETQYF
TRBV6-5	TRBJ1-5	CASSPDRGEQPQHF
TRBV27	TRBJ1-6	CASSFGGGAYNSPLHF
TRBV2	TRBJ1-1	CAKLRTVTLMNTEAFF
TRBV27	TRBJ1-1	CASKKGTGLFF
TRBV5-1	TRBJ1-3	CASSLVAGSGNTIYF
TRBV5-6	TRBJ1-5	CASSLGRSNQPQHF
TRBV27	TRBJ2-3	CASSQNLGTLTDTQYF
TRBV28	TRBJ2-1	CASSLKLAGHNEQFF
TRBV11-2	TRBJ2-3	CASSSLLGGDVSTDTQYF
TRBV7-9	TRBJ1-3	CASSWAGNPGNTIYF
TRBV5-1	TRBJ2-5	CASSLRQGWGTQYF
TRBV5-1	TRBJ1-1	CASSSQGNTEAFF
TRBV2	TRBJ2-5	CASRPGIWEQYF
TRBV7-9	TRBJ1-2	CASRQGGVNGYTF
TRBV6-5	TRBJ2-4	CASSTGQGENSQYF
TRBV5-1	TRBJ1-2	CASSQGPGVSYGYTF
TRBV27	TRBJ1-5	CASSLSVGDRGLSQPQHF
TRBV5-6	TRBJ1-3	CASSLRSGNTIYF
TRBV15	TRBJ1-3	CATSRVPGSAGNTIYF
TRBV6-1	TRBJ2-2	CASMSSNTGELFF
TRBV10-3	TRBJ2-7	CATGTGFSAGF
TRBV9	TRBJ1-4	CASSAGQGDNEKLFF
TRBV6-4	TRBJ1-5	CASSPGANQPQHF
TRBV30	TRBJ1-6	CAWSVGPGIGSPLHF
TRBV11-1	TRBJ2-1	CASSRRTRLSYNEQFF
TRBV27	TRBJ1-2	CASSPFQGLEIIYGYTF
TRBV19	TRBJ2-7	CASSGGSRYEQYF
TRBV18	TRBJ1-5	CASSGAGYSNQPQHF
TRBV28	TRBJ2-7	CASISGAYEQYF
TRBV19	TRBJ2-7	CASSIGTGAGEQYF
TRBV7-9	TRBJ1-1	CASSLRVTGGLGNTEAFF
TRBV7-2	TRBJ1-3	CASSLGTGAAGNTIYF
TRBV27	TRBJ1-5	CASSFRGQDNQPQHF
TRBV11-3	TRBJ2-7	CASSSKGIAGRQEQYF
TRBV12-5	TRBJ2-1	CASGLFGTGGNEQFF
TRBV10-3	TRBJ2-1	CAISVSESYNEQFF
TRBV9	TRBJ2-5	CASSVGLAGTRGETQYF
TRBV6-6	TRBJ1-5	CASRSDKLFGNQPQHF
TRBV28	TRBJ2-5	CASSLVAGGETQYF